The TCR beta chain described here comes from a study of identical twins. Study-level findings and limits: For cord blood, abundant beta clonotypes had fewer insertions, unlike memory repertoires, which showed none. Models came in too low on out-of-frame TCR alpha sharing in monozygotic twins.

As concerns this clonotype: What it recognizes is unknown.

Healthy Caucasians were all of the donors. The germline gives CDR1 SGHNT, CDR2 YENEEA. The CDR3 loop spans 13 amino acids. V lost 2 bases to trimming and J lost 4 bases, with 6 bases between them. Addition of a universal primer site occurred through template switching, and cDNA carried unique molecular identifiers. TCRdb recomputed calls from the 5' RACE reads with MiXCR, one row per CDR3 protein. The sample lists around 650,000 distinct CDR3 sequences; under 8.5% were seen once. These data also formed part of another study, on yellow fever vaccine responses in identical twins.

This TCR derives from a woman in her late teens or twenties in good health. The rearrangement joins TRBV11-3 to TRBJ1-5; D unclear. Sequenced: PBMCs. CDR3 amino acids: CASSLSTNQPQHF. The CDR3 DNA sequence: TGTGCCAGCAGCTTATCGACAAATCAGCCCCAGCATTTT. Together with reference TRBV11-3 and TRBJ1-5, the CDR3 gives the full variable domain: EAGVVQSPRYKIIEKKQPVAFWCNPISGHNTLYWYLQNLGQGPELLIRYENEEAVDDSQLPKDRFSAERLKGVDSTLKIQPAELGDSAVYLCASSLSTNQPQHFGDGTRLSIL.